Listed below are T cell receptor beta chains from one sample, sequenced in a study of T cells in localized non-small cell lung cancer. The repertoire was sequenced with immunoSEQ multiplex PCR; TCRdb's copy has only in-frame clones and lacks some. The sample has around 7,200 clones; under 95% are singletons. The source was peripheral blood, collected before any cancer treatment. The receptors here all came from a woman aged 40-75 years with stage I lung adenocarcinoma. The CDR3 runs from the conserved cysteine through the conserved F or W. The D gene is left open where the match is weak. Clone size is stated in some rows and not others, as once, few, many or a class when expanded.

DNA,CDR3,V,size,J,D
TGCGCCAGCAGCGTTGGACTAGCGGGAGGGATCATCACAGATACGCAGTATTTT,CASSVGLAGGIITDTQYF,TRBV5-1,-,TRBJ2-3,TRBD2
TGTGCCAGCTCCCAGGGCTCTCTAGGGGACACTGAAGCTTTCTTT,CASSQGSLGDTEAFF,TRBV18,once,TRBJ1-1,-
TGTGCCAGCAGCCGACCGACAGGCCGGCAAGAGACCCAGTACTTC,CASSRPTGRQETQYF,TRBV7-9,-,TRBJ2-5,-
TGCAGCGTTGCGGATGACACTGAAGCTTTCTTT,CSVADDTEAFF,TRBV29-1,-,TRBJ1-1,-
TGCGCCAGCAGCTTGACGGTAGCGGGGGGTGTCGAGCAGTACTTC,CASSLTVAGGVEQYF,TRBV5-1,few,TRBJ2-7,TRBD2
TGTGCCAGCACCGTGGGGGGGGCGCTACTTGGGTACGGAGACAATGAGCAGTTCTTC,CASTVGGALLGYGDNEQFF,TRBV11-1,once,TRBJ2-1,-
TGTGCCAGCAGCCAAGGTAGCGGGAGTTTGAATGAGCAGTTCTTC,CASSQGSGSLNEQFF,TRBV4-2,-,TRBJ2-1,TRBD2
TGTGCCAGCAGCTTAGGTCCGGGACTAGCTAAAGTGGAGACCCAGTACTTC,CASSLGPGLAKVETQYF,TRBV11-1,once,TRBJ2-5,TRBD2
TGTGCCAGCAGCGGTTCCCCAACCGCCTACGAGCAGTACTTC,CASSGSPTAYEQYF,TRBV5-5,-,TRBJ2-7,-
TGTGCCAGCAGTGGTGGAGGGCCGATTTACGAGCAGTACTTC,CASSGGGPIYEQYF,TRBV5-4,-,TRBJ2-7,-
TGTGCCAGCAGCGCCGGACAGGGCTACACTGAAGCTTTCTTT,CASSAGQGYTEAFF,TRBV5-4,-,TRBJ1-1,TRBD1
TGTGCCAGCAGCCGGGTAGGGAGGTTGAATGAGCAGTTCTTC,CASSRVGRLNEQFF,TRBV14,few,TRBJ2-1,-
TGTGCCAGCGGGATTGACCTATTTAATGAAAAACTGTTTTTT,CASGIDLFNEKLFF,TRBV5-4,-,TRBJ1-4,-
TGTGCCACCGGGACACCTCGCTCCTACGAGCAGTACTTC,CATGTPRSYEQYF,TRBV2,-,TRBJ2-7,-
TGTGCCAGCAGTGAAGGTTTCGGACAGCAAGAGACCCAGTACTTC,CASSEGFGQQETQYF,TRBV2,-,TRBJ2-5,-
TGTGCCAGCAGACCCCCGTTCAGGGAGGACACCGGGGAGCTGTTTTTT,CASRPPFREDTGELFF,TRBV7-9,few,TRBJ2-2,-
TGTGCCAGCAGTCCGGGACAGGATAATGAAAAACTGTTTTTT,CASSPGQDNEKLFF,TRBV6-1,once,TRBJ1-4,TRBD1
TGTGCCAGCTCACCAAACGGGGCTCAGCCAGAGACCCAGTACTTC,CASSPNGAQPETQYF,TRBV18,once,TRBJ2-5,-
TGTGCCAGCAGCGTTCTGGGAATGATCACAGATACGCAGTATTTT,CASSVLGMITDTQYF,TRBV9,-,TRBJ2-3,-
TGTGCCAGCAGCTTGGGACCTTACAATCAGCCCCAGCATTTT,CASSLGPYNQPQHF,TRBV6-1,few,TRBJ1-5,-
TGTGCCATCAGCGGGCAACTAGCGGGAGTGAGCACAGATACGCAGTATTTT,CAISGQLAGVSTDTQYF,TRBV10-3,-,TRBJ2-3,TRBD2
TGTGCCAGCAGCTCTCCCGGGGGGCTAGAGACCCAGTACTTC,CASSSPGGLETQYF,TRBV5-4,once,TRBJ2-5,-
TGCGCCAGCAGCTTGGGACAGGGTCAAGAGACCCAGTACTTC,CASSLGQGQETQYF,TRBV5-1,-,TRBJ2-5,TRBD1
TGTGCCAGCAGTGAATCTCTAGCGACCTACAATGAGCAGTTCTTC,CASSESLATYNEQFF,TRBV25-1,-,TRBJ2-1,-
TGTGCCAGCAGCTTTAACCCGACGACGGGAGAGACCCAGTACTTC,CASSFNPTTGETQYF,TRBV5-5,-,TRBJ2-5,-
TGTGCCAGCAGTTGGGGGACGGGGGACGCGAGCCACGAGCAGTACTTC,CASSWGTGDASHEQYF,TRBV27,-,TRBJ2-7,-
TGCGCCAGCAGCTTGGGGAGTAAGGATGAGCAGTTCTTC,CASSLGSKDEQFF,TRBV5-1,-,TRBJ2-1,-
TGTGCCAGCTCACCGACCTACGAGCAGTACTTC,CASSPTYEQYF,TRBV18,-,TRBJ2-7,-
TGTGCCAGCAGTAGACTGCAGAACACTGAAGCTTTCTTT,CASSRLQNTEAFF,TRBV6-4,-,TRBJ1-1,-
TGCGCCAGCAGCTTGGTCTCCGGGTATGGCACAGATACGCAGTATTTT,CASSLVSGYGTDTQYF,TRBV5-1,-,TRBJ2-3,-
TGTGCCAGCAGCCCGATGAGGGGGAACCAAGAGACCCAGTACTTC,CASSPMRGNQETQYF,TRBV7-8,-,TRBJ2-5,-
TGTGCCAGCAGCATCCAGGGGGTCCTGGGTTCACCCCTCCACTTT,CASSIQGVLGSPLHF,TRBV5-4,-,TRBJ1-6,TRBD1
TGTGCCAGCTCACCCCTCCGCGAAGCCGAGCAGTACTTC,CASSPLREAEQYF,TRBV18,once,TRBJ2-7,-
TGTGCCAGCAGCTTAGGGCGGAGTAAAAACGAGCAGTACTTC,CASSLGRSKNEQYF,TRBV13,-,TRBJ2-7,-
TGTGCCAGCGGCACCCCTAGTGGCAATGAGCAGTTCTTC,CASGTPSGNEQFF,TRBV28,-,TRBJ2-1,-
TGTGCCAGCAGTTTGGGAGGGACAGGGTGGAATTCACCCCTCCACTTT,CASSLGGTGWNSPLHF,TRBV5-4,-,TRBJ1-6,TRBD1
TGTGCCAGTAGTATATCAGGGGACCGAAACACTGAAGCTTTCTTT,CASSISGDRNTEAFF,TRBV19,-,TRBJ1-1,-
TGTGCCAGCAGTTTGTCTGGGGCCAACGTCCTGACTTTC,CASSLSGANVLTF,TRBV6-5,-,TRBJ2-6,-
TGTGCCAGCTCACCGGACGAGTCTAACTACAATGAGCAGTTCTTC,CASSPDESNYNEQFF,TRBV18,-,TRBJ2-1,-
TGTGCCAGCAGCTTAGGAGGTGGACCCAGCGTGTACGAGCAGTACTTC,CASSLGGGPSVYEQYF,TRBV5-4,-,TRBJ2-7,-
TGCGCCAGCAGCTTGCTCGGGGGGCGCACAGATACGCAGTATTTT,CASSLLGGRTDTQYF,TRBV5-1,-,TRBJ2-3,-
TGCGCCAGCAGCCCCCGGGACAGGGAGAATTCACCCCTCCACTTT,CASSPRDRENSPLHF,TRBV4-1,-,TRBJ1-6,TRBD1
TGTGCCAGCAGCCAAGATTGGGCAGGGGAGGAAGAGACCCAGTACTTC,CASSQDWAGEEETQYF,TRBV4-2,-,TRBJ2-5,-
TGTGCCATCAGTGTCCCGGGACTTTCCTACGAGCAGTACTTC,CAISVPGLSYEQYF,TRBV10-3,few,TRBJ2-7,-
TGTGCCAGCAGCTTAGTCTTAAACGGGGGAGAGACCCAGTACTTC,CASSLVLNGGETQYF,TRBV11-2,-,TRBJ2-5,-
TGCGCCAGCAAAGGGGGCGGAACAGATACGCAGTATTTT,CASKGGGTDTQYF,TRBV5-1,-,TRBJ2-3,TRBD1
TGCGCCAGCAGTCTAGCGGGAGTGAACGAGCAGTACTTC,CASSLAGVNEQYF,TRBV10-1,once,TRBJ2-7,TRBD2
TGTGCCAGCAGCTTGGTACAGATGAACACTGAAGCTTTCTTT,CASSLVQMNTEAFF,TRBV5-4,-,TRBJ1-1,-
TGTGCCAGCAGCCGAGGGGGCGGACGAACCTACGAGCAGTACTTC,CASSRGGGRTYEQYF,TRBV14,-,TRBJ2-7,TRBD1
TGCGCCAGCAGCCAAGATATATTAGCGGGAGGGCAAGAGACCCAGTACTTC,CASSQDILAGGQETQYF,TRBV4-1,-,TRBJ2-5,TRBD2
TGTGCCAGCAGCCTGCCGCCACCGAATGGCTACACCTTC,CASSLPPPNGYTF,TRBV5-4,-,TRBJ1-2,-
TGCGCCAGCAGCTTGACTAGCGGGAGGACTGGGAGGGATGAGCAGTTCTTC,CASSLTSGRTGRDEQFF,TRBV5-1,-,TRBJ2-1,TRBD2
TGTGCCAGCGCTATTCCGGGACTAGTGATTGCAGATACGCAGTATTTT,CASAIPGLVIADTQYF,TRBV7-9,-,TRBJ2-3,TRBD2
TGTGCCAGCTCACCACCGGTACAAACATACGAGCAGTACTTC,CASSPPVQTYEQYF,TRBV18,-,TRBJ2-7,-